Given below is one T cell receptor beta chain in context. What it binds is unknown. These data are taken from a study of shared clonotypes between healthy human individuals. Whole-study findings and limits: Specimens sampled were limited to blood, with tissue repertoires likely differing.

V lost 5 bases to trimming and J lost 2 bases, with 12 bases between them. CDR1 is SGHTA, CDR2 FQGNSA, per germline. This CDR3 spans 14 amino acids. Healthy and HIV-negative, the adult donors had no recent acute infections or vaccinations. Per the study methods: Without quality scores, immunoSEQ junctional reads could not be filtered like full-length reads. TCRdb's table, derived via immunoSEQ multiplex PCR, lists solely in-frame clones and lacks some. The V and J calls and clone size come from that table; D and trimming were worked out from the DNA. The sample yields 2 million to 2.5 million clones, 90% to 97% seen once.

The sample taken for sequencing was naive CD4+ T cells sorted from blood. Specified subset: CD45RA+ positively selected. This rearrangement joins TRBV7-2 to TRBJ1-2; D gene uncertain. The TCR sequence derives from a man aged 18 to 29 in good health. The CDR3 DNA is TGTGCCAGCAGCCTATCGACGGGGAACTATGGCTACACCTTC. The encoded protein is CASSLSTGNYGYTF.